This T cell receptor beta chain was sequenced for a study of technical replicates of blood from a few donors. The CDR3 consists of 11 residues. From germline, CDR1 is MNHNS and CDR2 SASEGT. A word on this clone: A read error may account for a junction end that differs from germline.

The protocol was immunoSEQ multiplex PCR, while the TCRdb copy is restricted to in-frame clones and leaves out a portion. The sample contains 72,000 or so clones, roughly 94% of which appear only once. The origin of this receptor is a human donor in good health. This rearrangement joins TRBV6-1 to TRBJ2-7; weak D call: TRBD2 (5 bases). What was sequenced was T cells isolated from PBMCs. The CDR3 loop is CASPDYYKQYF. CDR3 bases: TGTGCCAGCCCTGACTACTACAAGCAGTACTTC.